The rows below give T cell receptor beta chains drawn from one sample of a study of cytomegalovirus exposure and HLA in healthy donors. TCRdb's table, derived via immunoSEQ multiplex PCR, lists solely in-frame clones and lacks some. The sample yields some 140,000 clones, 72% seen once. Sequences were obtained from PBMCs. These receptors all come from a man in his fifties or sixties in good health and CMV-seropositive. The CDR3 runs from the conserved cysteine through the conserved F or W. A D gene is named only where the DNA matches it firmly. Clone size is stated in some rows and not others, as once, few, many or a class when expanded.

V	D	J	size	DNA	CDR3
TRBV10-3	NA	TRBJ2-1	NA	TGTGCCATCAGTGAGCCCGGGGGAAGCTCCTACAATGAGCAGTTCTTC	CAISEPGGSSYNEQFF
TRBV7-9	NA	TRBJ2-1	NA	TGTGCCAGCAGTTCCACACAGACCTCCTACAATGAGCAGTTCTTC	CASSSTQTSYNEQFF
TRBV6-1	TRBD1	TRBJ1-3	NA	TGTGCCAGCAGTACCCGGGACAGGATTGGAAACACCATATATTTT	CASSTRDRIGNTIYF
TRBV2	NA	TRBJ1-1	NA	TGTGCCAGCAGGTATACAGGGCTGAACACTGAAGCTTTCTTT	CASRYTGLNTEAFF
TRBV19	NA	TRBJ1-4	NA	TGTGCCAGTAGCCCCCCTCAGCGGGACCCTAATGAAAAACTGTTTTTT	CASSPPQRDPNEKLFF
TRBV10-1	NA	TRBJ1-1	NA	TGCGCCAGCAGGTATTCGGGGAACACTGAAGCTTTCTTT	CASRYSGNTEAFF
TRBV19	NA	TRBJ1-2	NA	TGTGCCAGCAGGTGGGGGCTCTATGGCTACACCTTC	CASRWGLYGYTF
TRBV19	NA	TRBJ2-7	NA	TGTGCCAGTAGTATAGGATCTGGGGCCGGGTACGAGCAGTACTTC	CASSIGSGAGYEQYF
TRBV25-1	TRBD2	TRBJ2-3	few	TGTGCCAGCTCAGCGGGGGGGCCTTCTACAGATACGCAGTATTTT	CASSAGGPSTDTQYF
TRBV19	NA	TRBJ1-1	once	TGTGCCAGTAGTATAAGAGACGGTCGAACGAGGACTGAAGCTTTCTTT	CASSIRDGRTRTEAFF
TRBV6-1	NA	TRBJ1-2	NA	TGTGCCAGCAGTTTAGAGTGGAACGGGGACTATGGCTACACCTTC	CASSLEWNGDYGYTF
TRBV6-5	TRBD1	TRBJ1-2	few	TGTGCCACCCGACAGGGAAACTATGGCTACACCTTC	CATRQGNYGYTF
TRBV5-1	NA	TRBJ1-1	NA	TGCGCCAGCAGCTTGGATTTGGGCGGGTTCGGGGAAGCTTTCTTT	CASSLDLGGFGEAFF
TRBV4-1	TRBD1	TRBJ1-5	NA	TGCGCCAGCAGCCTACAGGGGGACGAAACTCAGCCCCAGCATTTT	CASSLQGDETQPQHF
TRBV11-3	NA	TRBJ1-3	NA	TGTGCCAGCAGTTCGCACACAGGTCCTGGAAACACCATATATTTT	CASSSHTGPGNTIYF
TRBV7-8	NA	TRBJ2-1	NA	TGTGCCAGCAGCCAAGACCGGGTTGAGCAGTTCTTC	CASSQDRVEQFF
TRBV7-9	TRBD1	TRBJ1-4	few	TGTGCCAGCAGCTCCGGGACAGGTGTTAGTGAAAAACTGTTTTTT	CASSSGTGVSEKLFF
TRBV4-3	NA	TRBJ1-2	NA	TGCGTCAGCAGCCAAGATATTGGGCAGGGAGGTGTTAACTATGGCTACACCTTC	CVSSQDIGQGGVNYGYTF
TRBV5-4	NA	TRBJ2-3	few	TGTGCCAGCAGCTTGGACGCGGGCCGACGCACAGATACGCAGTATTTT	CASSLDAGRRTDTQYF
TRBV14	TRBD2	TRBJ2-2	NA	TGTGCCAGCAGTCTTCCGGGACTAGCGCGGACCGGGGAGCTGTTTTTT	CASSLPGLARTGELFF
TRBV10-3	TRBD1	TRBJ1-1	once	TGTGCCATCAGTGAGTCCGACAGGGGGTACACTGAAGCTTTCTTT	CAISESDRGYTEAFF
TRBV9	TRBD2	TRBJ2-3	NA	TGTGCCAGCAGCCCTTATAATAGCGGGAGGGTGGCAGATACGCAGTATTTT	CASSPYNSGRVADTQYF
TRBV5-6	TRBD1	TRBJ2-6	NA	TGTGCCAGCAGCGCGTTGGACAGGAATTACATCTCTGGGGCCAACGTCCTGACTTTC	CASSALDRNYISGANVLTF
TRBV10-1	NA	TRBJ1-1	once	TGCGCCAGCAGTGGATCCGAGAGGCCCCCTGAAGCTTTCTTT	CASSGSERPPEAFF
TRBV7-8	NA	TRBJ2-7	NA	TGTGCCAGCAGCTTAGGTCATGAAGGGGCCTACGAGCAGTACTTC	CASSLGHEGAYEQYF
TRBV5-4	TRBD2	TRBJ2-1	once	TGTGCCAGCAGCTTGGCCTCGTGGACTAGCGGTAATGAGCAGTTCTTC	CASSLASWTSGNEQFF
TRBV13	NA	TRBJ1-2	NA	TGTGCCAGCAGCGTGGAGCAGGGACTCAACTATGGCTACACCTTC	CASSVEQGLNYGYTF
TRBV7-8	TRBD2	TRBJ2-2	NA	TGTGCCAGCAGTTTCGTGGGGGGGTACACCGGGGAGCTGTTTTTT	CASSFVGGYTGELFF
TRBV25-1	NA	TRBJ1-1	many	TGTGCCAGCAGGATGGAGGCCAGCACTGAAGCTTTCTTT	CASRMEASTEAFF
TRBV2	TRBD2	TRBJ2-7	NA	TGTGCCAGCAGACTAGCGGGCACCACCTACGAGCAGTACTTC	CASRLAGTTYEQYF
TRBV2	TRBD2	TRBJ2-2	NA	TGTGCCAGCAGGGAAGCTAGCGGGAACACCGGGGAGCTGTTTTTT	CASREASGNTGELFF
TRBV15	NA	TRBJ2-7	few	TGTGCCACCAGCATAAGTACTACCTACGAGCAGTACTTC	CATSISTTYEQYF
TRBV29-1	NA	TRBJ2-5	NA	TGCAGCGTTGCCCCCCTTCCGCAAGAGACCCAGTACTTC	CSVAPLPQETQYF
TRBV18	NA	TRBJ1-1	few	TGTGCCAGCTCACCAAGTTCCCGGTACACTGAAGCTTTCTTT	CASSPSSRYTEAFF
TRBV10-1	NA	TRBJ2-3	NA	TGCGCCAGCAGTGATGATAGTCTCACAGATACGCAGTATTTT	CASSDDSLTDTQYF
TRBV7-2	NA	TRBJ2-3	NA	TGTGCCAGCAGCTTAGCGCGGCCAGGCACAGATACGCAGTATTTT	CASSLARPGTDTQYF
TRBV7-9	TRBD1	TRBJ1-2	NA	TGTGCCAGCAGCCCAGGGACAGGGGGGGAATATGGCTACACCTTC	CASSPGTGGEYGYTF
TRBV6-5	NA	TRBJ2-7	NA	TGTGCCACCCGATTCGGGGAGCGGCTTTCCTACGAGCAGTACTTC	CATRFGERLSYEQYF
TRBV29-1	TRBD1	TRBJ2-3	NA	TGCACCACCCACGGACAGGGGAGCACAGATACGCAGTATTTT	CTTHGQGSTDTQYF
TRBV27	NA	TRBJ1-2	NA	TGTGCCAGCAGTGTTACAGGGATTCGAGGCTACACCTTC	CASSVTGIRGYTF
TRBV2	NA	TRBJ2-7	once	TGTGCCAGCACCCAAACAGGGATGACCTACGAGCAGTACTTC	CASTQTGMTYEQYF
TRBV9	NA	TRBJ2-1	NA	TGTGCCAGCAGCCCCCAAGGGGGGGAAAGAAATGAGCAGTTCTTC	CASSPQGGERNEQFF
TRBV7-9	TRBD1	TRBJ1-1	NA	TGTGCCAGCACCAGACAGGGGGCGCGGACTGAAGCTTTCTTT	CASTRQGARTEAFF
TRBV10-3	TRBD2	TRBJ2-1	NA	TGTGCCATCAGCGGGGGGGGTGGGAATGAGCAGTTCTTC	CAISGGGGNEQFF
TRBV19	TRBD1	TRBJ1-2	NA	TGTGCCAGTAGCCGACAGGGGGCGTCTGGCTACACCTTC	CASSRQGASGYTF
TRBV2	TRBD1	TRBJ2-3	NA	TGTGCCAGCAGTGAAGCGTTAGCAGGGGGAGTCACAGATACGCAGTATTTT	CASSEALAGGVTDTQYF
TRBV7-8	NA	TRBJ2-3	few	TGTGCCAGCAGCTTTTTGGCAGGGGGCACAGATACGCAGTATTTT	CASSFLAGGTDTQYF
TRBV5-1	NA	TRBJ1-1	NA	TGCGCCAGCAGCCCCCTAGGGGGGGGAACTGAAGCTTTCTTT	CASSPLGGGTEAFF
TRBV5-6	TRBD2	TRBJ2-7	NA	TGTGCCAGCAGCCCGATGGCGGGAGGGGGATTCGACTACGAGCAGTACTTC	CASSPMAGGGFDYEQYF